Listed below are T cell receptor beta chains from one sample, sequenced in a study of T cells after yellow fever vaccination. One entry per CDR3 protein results from TCRdb running MiXCR on the 5' RACE reads. The sample holds about 260,000 distinct CDR3 sequences, approximately 5.2% seen once. Sequencing was performed on CD4+ T cells sorted from PBMCs, taken on the day of the yellow fever booster vaccination. These receptors were taken from a man between 18 and 29 years old who received the YFV17D yellow fever vaccine. Each CDR3 is given with its conserved first and last residue. D genes are given only for firm matches. Clone sizes are given selectively: once, few, many, or a class where the clone is expanded.

v_gene,abundance,j_gene,d_gene,CDR3aa,CDR3nt
TRBV11-2,many,TRBJ1-6,TRBD1,CASSSRTGGGSPLHF,TGTGCCAGCAGCTCTCGGACAGGGGGTGGGTCACCCCTCCACTTT
TRBV29-1,NA,TRBJ1-1,NA,CSVRGGSAGTEAFF,TGCAGCGTGCGGGGAGGGAGCGCTGGCACTGAAGCTTTCTTT
TRBV4-1,few,TRBJ1-5,NA,CASSQIGQGGNQPQHF,TGCGCCAGCAGCCAGATAGGGCAGGGAGGCAATCAGCCCCAGCATTTT
TRBV11-1,few,TRBJ2-5,NA,CASSLMKETQYF,TGTGCCAGCAGCTTAATGAAAGAGACCCAGTACTTC
TRBV6-6,NA,TRBJ1-1,NA,CASIPRTPRETEAFF,TGTGCCAGCATTCCCCGGACCCCGCGGGAGACTGAAGCTTTCTTT
TRBV7-2,many,TRBJ2-5,TRBD2,CASSLSSSGGPYQETQYF,TGTGCCAGCAGCTTATCGTCTAGCGGGGGCCCGTACCAAGAGACCCAGTACTTC
TRBV7-2,few,TRBJ2-7,TRBD2,CASASSGVAGYYEQYF,TGTGCCAGCGCAAGTAGTGGGGTAGCGGGGTACTACGAGCAGTACTTC
TRBV9,NA,TRBJ2-1,TRBD2,CASSVVGGDNEQFF,TGTGCCAGCAGCGTAGTGGGGGGGGACAATGAGCAGTTCTTC
TRBV12-3/TRBV12-4,few,TRBJ2-2,NA,CASSPSRAGLTGELFF,TGTGCCAGCAGCCCCAGTAGGGCAGGGCTCACCGGGGAGCTGTTTTTT
TRBV6-5,few,TRBJ2-5,TRBD2,CASRRLAGQETQYF,TGTGCCAGCAGAAGACTAGCGGGGCAAGAGACCCAGTACTTC
TRBV20-1,NA,TRBJ1-5,TRBD1,CSARRGAGGSNQPQHF,TGCAGTGCTAGAAGGGGGGCAGGGGGATCCAATCAGCCCCAGCATTTT
TRBV5-1,NA,TRBJ2-5,NA,CASSLEVGPQETQYF,TGCGCCAGCAGCTTGGAGGTGGGACCCCAAGAGACCCAGTACTTC
TRBV5-1,NA,TRBJ2-2,NA,CASSSSGPPNTGELFF,TGCGCCAGCAGCAGCTCCGGGCCCCCGAACACCGGGGAGCTGTTTTTT
TRBV7-2,NA,TRBJ1-1,NA,CASSFSGGNVGTEAFF,TGTGCCAGCAGCTTTTCGGGAGGGAACGTGGGCACTGAAGCTTTCTTT
TRBV29-1,many,TRBJ2-3,NA,CSTKGTRGSNTDTQYF,TGCAGCACTAAGGGGACTCGAGGGTCTAACACAGATACGCAGTATTTT
TRBV2,NA,TRBJ2-1,TRBD2,CATGGGYNEQFF,TGTGCCACCGGGGGGGGCTACAATGAGCAGTTCTTC
TRBV19,few,TRBJ2-7,NA,CASSGRYEQYF,TGTGCCAGTAGTGGGAGGTACGAGCAGTACTTC
TRBV5-1,NA,TRBJ1-4,TRBD1,CASSPQTGGSEKLFF,TGCGCCAGCAGCCCCCAAACAGGGGGCTCTGAAAAACTGTTTTTT
TRBV7-3,many,TRBJ2-3,NA,CASSRTSTDTQYF,TGTGCCAGCAGCCGGACTAGCACAGATACGCAGTATTTT
TRBV5-1,few,TRBJ2-7,NA,CASSFAGGEQYF,TGCGCCAGCAGTTTTGCTGGCGGCGAGCAGTACTTC
TRBV18,NA,TRBJ2-4,NA,CASSPTGGSHIQYF,TGTGCCAGCTCACCAACCGGGGGATCACACATTCAGTACTTC
TRBV5-1,many,TRBJ1-1,NA,CASSLQGYRTEAFF,TGCGCCAGCAGCCTCCAGGGGTACCGCACTGAAGCTTTCTTT
TRBV6-2/TRBV6-3,NA,TRBJ1-4,NA,CASSYSNRVDRMRKLFF,TGTGCCAGCAGTTACTCGAACAGGGTTGACCGAATGAGGAAACTGTTTTTT
TRBV4-2,many,TRBJ2-6,NA,CASSQDALPGANVLTF,TGTGCCAGCAGTCAAGATGCGTTGCCTGGGGCCAACGTCCTGACTTTC
TRBV5-1,NA,TRBJ2-3,TRBD2,CASKRDSGGATDTQYF,TGCGCCAGCAAGAGGGATAGCGGGGGGGCGACAGATACGCAGTATTTT
TRBV30,NA,TRBJ1-1,TRBD1,CAWDRDRQEAFF,TGTGCCTGGGACCGGGACAGACAAGAAGCTTTCTTT
TRBV7-9,NA,TRBJ1-1,NA,CASSFYDQAFF,TGTGCCAGCAGCTTCTATGACCAAGCTTTCTTT
TRBV28,NA,TRBJ2-1,TRBD2,CASSERAGGIDEQFF,TGTGCCAGCAGTGAAAGAGCGGGGGGGATAGATGAGCAGTTCTTC